Below, 14 T cell receptor beta chains from the same sample are listed, as sequenced in a study of neoadjuvant nivolumab and ipilimumab in lung cancer. The assay was immunoSEQ multiplex PCR, and TCRdb's table has in-frame clones only and misses some. This table holds tens of thousands of clones, around 80% found once. The specimen comprised peripheral blood, sampled before neoadjuvant nivolumab, alone or with ipilimumab. These receptors all come from an adult with non-small cell lung cancer.

This clone was observed a few times. The V gene is TRBV20-1, the J gene TRBJ1-1; 10 bases map to TRBD1. Germline V gene sequence: CDR1 DFQATT, CDR2 SNEGSKA (reference sequence). The CDR3 is made up of 11 amino acids. CDR3: CRVGTGVGAFF. The CDR3 bases are TGCAGAGTGGGGACAGGGGTTGGAGCTTTCTTT.

The chain links TRBV4-1 to TRBJ2-2; 8 positions agree with TRBD1. Germline V CDR1 and CDR2: MGHRA, YSYEKL. The CDR3 is 17 residues long. Germline trimming cut 1 base from V and 1 base from J; bases unmatched to any gene: 5. This chain's CDR3 is CASSQGGGQVNTGELFF. Written as DNA, the CDR3 is TGCGCCAGCAGCCAAGGAGGGGGACAGGTGAACACCGGGGAGCTGTTTTTT.

This chain's CDR3 is CASSLRETYGYTF. In DNA form, the CDR3 reads TGTGCCAGCAGCCTGAGGGAGACCTATGGCTACACCTTC. The J gene is TRBJ1-2, the V gene TRBV13; the D is unclear. Germline V gene sequence: CDR1 PRHDT, CDR2 FYEKMQ (reference sequence). V was shortened by 5 bases and J by 4 bases, with 11 bases between the two germline ends. CDR3 length: 13 amino acids. Full variable domain (remainder filled in from reference TRBV13 and TRBJ1-2): AAGVIQSPRHLIKEKRETATLKCYPIPRHDTVYWYQQGPGQDPQFLISFYEKMQSDKGSIPDRFSAQQFSDYHSELNMSSLELGDSALYFCASSLRETYGYTFGSGTRLTVV.

This chain links TRBV6-4 with TRBJ2-2; no reliable D call. Germline assignment: CDR1 MRHNA and CDR2 SNTAGT. This CDR3 region has 15 residues. Trimming removed 5 bases from V and 0 bases from J, with 10 bases in between. CDR3 protein: CASSLEPSNTGELFF. CDR3 nucleotides: TGTGCCAGCAGTTTAGAGCCCTCGAACACCGGGGAGCTGTTTTTT.

V usage is TRBV12-5 and J usage is TRBJ2-1; D uncertain. The V gene lost 1 base and the J gene lost 4 bases, with 8 bases spanning the gap. CDR3 length: 14 residues. CDR1 is LGHNT and CDR2 is FRNRAP in the germline V gene. CDR3 sequence: CASGLDDLYNEQFF. CDR3 bases: TGTGCTAGTGGTTTGGATGACCTATACAATGAGCAGTTCTTC.

V is TRBV2 and J is TRBJ2-6; the match to TRBD1 covers 11 bases. This CDR3 region has 15 residues. V dropped 8 bases and J dropped 4; count of bases not matched to a gene: 4. Germline CDR1 and CDR2: SNHLY and FYNNEI. The CDR3 DNA follows: TGTGCCAGCGGACAGGGGGCGCCCGGGGCCAACGTCCTGACTTTC. Residues: CASGQGAPGANVLTF.

V gene TRBV10-3 combines with J gene TRBJ1-1; D is perhaps TRBD1 (6 bases). The germline V gene has CDR1 ENHRY and CDR2 SYGVKD. The ends were cut back, 10 bases at V and 4 bases at J, with 10 bases in the middle. The CDR3 sequence is 11 residues long. The CDR3 sequence is CATSTGTEAFF. The CDR3 DNA sequence: TGTGCCACCTCGACAGGCACTGAAGCTTTCTTT.

The J gene is TRBJ1-4, the V gene TRBV19; TRBD1 matches 7 bases. This CDR3 region has 13 residues. V was pared by 7 bases and J by 5 bases, with 4 bases of the junction left unmatched. CDR1 and CDR2 (germline): LNHDA, SQIVND (reference sequence). CDR3 sequence reads: CASTARGNEKLFF. The CDR3 DNA reads TGTGCCAGTACAGCCAGGGGGAATGAAAAACTGTTTTTT.

The V gene is TRBV5-5, the J gene TRBJ1-1; the D gene is possibly TRBD1 (6 bases). The CDR3 consists of 15 residues. V lost 2 bases and J lost 6, with 17 bases in between. From germline, CDR1 is SGHKS and CDR2 YYEKEE (reference sequence). CDR3 in amino acids: CASSFGAGAVAEAFF. CDR3 nucleotide sequence: TGTGCCAGCAGCTTTGGCGCAGGGGCGGTCGCTGAAGCTTTCTTT.

The chain links TRBV6-1 to TRBJ1-5; D is unresolved. Germline lookup yields CDR1 MNHNS and CDR2 SASEGT. Trimming took 6 bases from V and 9 from J, leaving 18 bases between them. This CDR3 region has 14 residues. Here the CDR3 DNA reads TGTGCCAGCAGCCTCGGGGTTCCCATATGGCCCCAGCATTTT. It translates to CASSLGVPIWPQHF.

The chain carries TRBV6-1 and TRBJ1-5; D unresolved. V was clipped by 5 bases and J by 3 bases, with 14 bases between them. Germline CDR1 and CDR2: MNHNS and SASEGT. The CDR3 is 15 amino acids. This CDR3 reads CASSPVLWDNQPQHF. The CDR3 DNA reads as TGTGCCAGCAGTCCGGTCCTCTGGGACAATCAGCCCCAGCATTTT.

As regards this clone: The junction departs from germline at one end; a sequencing error may be responsible. This chain connects TRBV19 to TRBJ1-2; possible D gene TRBD1, 6 bases. The CDR3 is 14 residues long. Germline-derived CDR1 and CDR2 are LNHDA and SQIVND (reference sequence). The CDR3 sequence is CASSIGGNGYGYTF. The CDR3 DNA reads TGTGCCAGTAGCATAGGGGGAAACGGCTATGGCTACACCTTC.

The rearrangement uses TRBV11-2 and TRBJ2-3; the D gene is possibly TRBD2 (5 bases). This CDR3 is built from 12 residues. The V and J ends lost 1 base and 10 bases respectively, with 9 bases between them. Per the germline V gene, CDR1 is SGHAT and CDR2 is FQNNGV. CDR3 sequence reads: CASSLVAGPQYF. DNA of the CDR3: TGTGCCAGCAGCTTAGTGGCGGGTCCGCAGTATTTT.

DNA of the CDR3: TGTGCCAGCAGCCAAACTAGAGATGAGCAGTTCTTC. Translating it yields CASSQTRDEQFF. The rearrangement joins TRBV13 to TRBJ2-1, with a tentative D call TRBD2 (5 bases). Germline values: CDR1 PRHDT, CDR2 FYEKMQ (reference sequence). The V and J ends lost 5 bases and 8 bases respectively, with 10 bases between them. The CDR3 is made up of 12 amino acids.